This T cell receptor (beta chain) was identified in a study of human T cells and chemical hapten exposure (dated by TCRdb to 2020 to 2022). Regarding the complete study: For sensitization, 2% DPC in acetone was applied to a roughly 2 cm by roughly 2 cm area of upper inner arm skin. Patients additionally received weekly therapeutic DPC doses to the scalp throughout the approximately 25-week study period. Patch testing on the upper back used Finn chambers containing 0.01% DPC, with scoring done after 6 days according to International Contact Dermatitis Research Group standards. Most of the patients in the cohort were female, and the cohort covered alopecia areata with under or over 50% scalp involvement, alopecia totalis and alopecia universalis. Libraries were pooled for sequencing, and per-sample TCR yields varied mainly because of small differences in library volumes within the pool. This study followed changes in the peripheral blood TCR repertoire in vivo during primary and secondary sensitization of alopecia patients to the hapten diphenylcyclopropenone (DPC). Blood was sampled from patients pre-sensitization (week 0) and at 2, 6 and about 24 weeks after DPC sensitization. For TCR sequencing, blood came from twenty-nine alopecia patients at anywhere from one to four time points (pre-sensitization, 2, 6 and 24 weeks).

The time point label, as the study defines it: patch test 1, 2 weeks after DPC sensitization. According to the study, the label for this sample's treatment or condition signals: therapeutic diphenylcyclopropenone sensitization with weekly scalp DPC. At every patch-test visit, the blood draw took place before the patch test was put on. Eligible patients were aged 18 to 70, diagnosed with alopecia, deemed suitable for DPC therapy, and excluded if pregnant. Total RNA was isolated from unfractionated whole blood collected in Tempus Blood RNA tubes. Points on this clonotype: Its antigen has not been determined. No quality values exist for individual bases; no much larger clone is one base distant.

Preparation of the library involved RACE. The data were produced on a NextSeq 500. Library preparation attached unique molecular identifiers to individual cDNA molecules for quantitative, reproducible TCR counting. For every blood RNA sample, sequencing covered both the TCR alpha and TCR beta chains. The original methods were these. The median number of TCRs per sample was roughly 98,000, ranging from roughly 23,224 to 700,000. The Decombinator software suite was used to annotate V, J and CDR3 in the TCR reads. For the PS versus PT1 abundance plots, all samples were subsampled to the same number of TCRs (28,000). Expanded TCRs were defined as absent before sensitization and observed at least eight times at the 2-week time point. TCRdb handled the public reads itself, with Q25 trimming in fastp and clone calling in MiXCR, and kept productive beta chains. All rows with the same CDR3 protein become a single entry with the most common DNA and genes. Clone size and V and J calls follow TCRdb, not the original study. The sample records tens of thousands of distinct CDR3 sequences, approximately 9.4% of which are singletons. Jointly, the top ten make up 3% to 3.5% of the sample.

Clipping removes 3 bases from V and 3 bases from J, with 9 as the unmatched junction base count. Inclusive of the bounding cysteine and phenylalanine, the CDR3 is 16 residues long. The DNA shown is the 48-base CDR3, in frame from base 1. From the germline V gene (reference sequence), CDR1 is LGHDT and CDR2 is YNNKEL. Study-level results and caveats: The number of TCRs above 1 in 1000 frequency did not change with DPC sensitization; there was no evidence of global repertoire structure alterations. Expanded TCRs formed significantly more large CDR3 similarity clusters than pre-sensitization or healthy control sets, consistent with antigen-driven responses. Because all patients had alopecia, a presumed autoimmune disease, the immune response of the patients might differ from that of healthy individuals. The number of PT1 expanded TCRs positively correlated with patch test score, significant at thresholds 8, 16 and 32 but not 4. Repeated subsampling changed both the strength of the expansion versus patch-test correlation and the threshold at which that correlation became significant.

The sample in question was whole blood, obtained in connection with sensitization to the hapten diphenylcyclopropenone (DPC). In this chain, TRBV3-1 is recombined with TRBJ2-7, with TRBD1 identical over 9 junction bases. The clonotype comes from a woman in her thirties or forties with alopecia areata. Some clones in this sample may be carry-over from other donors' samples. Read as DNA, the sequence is TGTGCCAGCAGCCACTATTCGGGACAGGGATTCTACGAGCAGTACTTC. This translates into CASSHYSGQGFYEQYF.